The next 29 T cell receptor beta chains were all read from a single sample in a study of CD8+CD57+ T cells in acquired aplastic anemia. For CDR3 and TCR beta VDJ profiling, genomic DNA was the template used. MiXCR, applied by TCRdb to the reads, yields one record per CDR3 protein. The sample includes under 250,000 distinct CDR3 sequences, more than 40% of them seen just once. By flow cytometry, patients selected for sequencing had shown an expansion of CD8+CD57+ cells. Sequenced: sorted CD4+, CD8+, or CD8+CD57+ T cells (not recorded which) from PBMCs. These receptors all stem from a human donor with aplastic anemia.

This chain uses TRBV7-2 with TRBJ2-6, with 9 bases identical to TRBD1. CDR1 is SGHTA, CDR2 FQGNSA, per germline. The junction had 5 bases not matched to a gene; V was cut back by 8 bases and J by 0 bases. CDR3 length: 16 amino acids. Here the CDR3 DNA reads TGTGCCAGCGGGGACAGGGTCTTCTCTGGGGCCAACGTCCTGACTTTC. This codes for CASGDRVFSGANVLTF.

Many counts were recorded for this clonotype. CDR3 DNA sequence: TGTGCCAGCAGCCGGCCCCGGACAGGGGGCTTGGAGACCCAGTACTTC. This translates into CASSRPRTGGLETQYF. The chain employs TRBV7-3 and TRBJ2-5; 11 bases are shared with TRBD1. V was pared by 5 bases and J by 5 bases, with 10 bases of the junction left unmatched. CDR3 size: 16 residues. The germline V gene has CDR1 SGHTA and CDR2 FQGTGA.

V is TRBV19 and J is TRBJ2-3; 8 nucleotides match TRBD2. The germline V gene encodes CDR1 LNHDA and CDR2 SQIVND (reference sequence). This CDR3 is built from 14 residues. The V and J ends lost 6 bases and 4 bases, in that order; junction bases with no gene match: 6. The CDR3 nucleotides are TGTGCCAGTAGAACGGCGGGAGGTTCAGATACGCAGTATTTT. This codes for CASRTAGGSDTQYF.

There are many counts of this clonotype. The CDR3, as DNA: TGTGCCAGCAGTTTAGGACGGAGCTATGGCTACACCTTC. Encoded protein: CASSLGRSYGYTF. The chain is built from TRBV6-5 and TRBJ1-2, with D uncertain. Germline V gives CDR1 MNHEY, CDR2 SVGAGI. V gave up 4 bases and J gave up 4 bases, with 10 bases separating them. CDR3 length: 13 amino acids.

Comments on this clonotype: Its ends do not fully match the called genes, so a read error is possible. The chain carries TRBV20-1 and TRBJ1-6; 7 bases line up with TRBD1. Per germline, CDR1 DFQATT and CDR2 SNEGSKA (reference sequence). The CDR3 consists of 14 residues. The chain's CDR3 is CSARDTDRERGFRF. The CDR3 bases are TGCAGTGCTAGAGACACCGACAGGGAAAGGGGTTTTCGCTTT.

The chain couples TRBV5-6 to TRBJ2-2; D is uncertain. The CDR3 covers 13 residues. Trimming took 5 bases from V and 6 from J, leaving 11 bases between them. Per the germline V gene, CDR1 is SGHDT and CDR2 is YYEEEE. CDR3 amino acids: CASRHSPAGELFF. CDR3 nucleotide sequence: TGTGCCAGCAGACACAGTCCGGCCGGGGAGCTGTTTTTT.

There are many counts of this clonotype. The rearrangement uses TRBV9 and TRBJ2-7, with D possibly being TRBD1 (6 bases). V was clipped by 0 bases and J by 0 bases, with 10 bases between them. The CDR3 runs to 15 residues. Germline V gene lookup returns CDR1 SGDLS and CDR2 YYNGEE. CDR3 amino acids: CASSVGDTYSYEQYF. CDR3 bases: TGTGCCAGCAGCGTAGGGGACACCTACTCCTACGAGCAGTACTTC.

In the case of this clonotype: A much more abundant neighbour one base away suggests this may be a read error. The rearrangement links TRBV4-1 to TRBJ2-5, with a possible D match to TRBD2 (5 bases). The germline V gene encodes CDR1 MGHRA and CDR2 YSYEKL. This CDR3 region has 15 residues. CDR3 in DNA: TGCGCCAGCAGCCAAGATTCGGGGATCCAAGGGACCCAGTACTTC. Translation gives CASSQDSGIQGTQYF.

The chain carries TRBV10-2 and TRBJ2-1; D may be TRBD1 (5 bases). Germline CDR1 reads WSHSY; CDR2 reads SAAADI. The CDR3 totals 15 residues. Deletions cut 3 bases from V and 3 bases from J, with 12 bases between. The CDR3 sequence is CASSEAVGVYNEQFF. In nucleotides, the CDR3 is TGCGCCAGCAGTGAAGCTGTAGGGGTCTACAATGAGCAGTTCTTC.

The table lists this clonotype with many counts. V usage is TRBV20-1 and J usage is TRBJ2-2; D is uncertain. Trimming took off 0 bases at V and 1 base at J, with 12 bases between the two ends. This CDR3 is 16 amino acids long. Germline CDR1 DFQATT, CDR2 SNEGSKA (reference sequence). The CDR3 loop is CSARDERNWNTGELFF. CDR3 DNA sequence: TGCAGTGCTAGAGATGAGAGGAACTGGAACACCGGGGAGCTGTTTTTT.

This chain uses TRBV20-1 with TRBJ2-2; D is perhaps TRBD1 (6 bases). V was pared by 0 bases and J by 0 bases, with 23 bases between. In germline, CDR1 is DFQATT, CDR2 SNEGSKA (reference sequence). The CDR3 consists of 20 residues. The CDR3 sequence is CSARDLLLESGDANTGELFF. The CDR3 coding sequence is TGCAGTGCTAGAGATCTTTTATTAGAGTCAGGGGATGCGAACACCGGGGAGCTGTTTTTT.

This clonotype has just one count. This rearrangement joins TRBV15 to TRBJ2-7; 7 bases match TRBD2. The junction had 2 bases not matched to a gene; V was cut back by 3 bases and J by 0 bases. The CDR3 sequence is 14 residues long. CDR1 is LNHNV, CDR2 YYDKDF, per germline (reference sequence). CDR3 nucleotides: TGTGCCACCAGCAGCGGGACTACCTCCTACGAGCAGTACTTC. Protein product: CATSSGTTSYEQYF.

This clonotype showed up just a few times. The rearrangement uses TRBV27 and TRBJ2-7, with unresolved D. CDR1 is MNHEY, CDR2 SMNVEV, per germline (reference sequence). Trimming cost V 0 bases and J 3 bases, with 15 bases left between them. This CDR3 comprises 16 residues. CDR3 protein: CASSLSLVSGVYEQYF. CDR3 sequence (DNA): TGTGCCAGCAGTTTATCCCTCGTCTCGGGCGTCTACGAGCAGTACTTC.

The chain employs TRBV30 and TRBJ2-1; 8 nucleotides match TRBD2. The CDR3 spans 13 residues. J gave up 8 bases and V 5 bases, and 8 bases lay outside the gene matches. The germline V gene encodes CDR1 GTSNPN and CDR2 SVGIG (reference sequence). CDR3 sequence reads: CAWWGTSNDEQFF. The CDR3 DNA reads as TGTGCCTGGTGGGGGACTAGTAATGATGAGCAGTTCTTC.

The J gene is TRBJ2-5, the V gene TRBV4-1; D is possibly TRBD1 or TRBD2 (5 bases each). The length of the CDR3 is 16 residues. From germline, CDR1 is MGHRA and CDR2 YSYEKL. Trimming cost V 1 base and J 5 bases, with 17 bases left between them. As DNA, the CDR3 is TGCGCCAGCAGCCAAGGAGGGACGGGAATCGGGGAGACCCAGTACTTC. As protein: CASSQGGTGIGETQYF.

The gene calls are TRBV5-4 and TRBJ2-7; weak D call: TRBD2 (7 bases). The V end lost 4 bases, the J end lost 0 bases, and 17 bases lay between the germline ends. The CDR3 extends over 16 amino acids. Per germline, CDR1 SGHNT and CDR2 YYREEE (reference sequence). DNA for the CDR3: TGTGCCAGCAGCCCATGGGAGGGGGGTATCTCCTACGAGCAGTACTTC. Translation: CASSPWEGGISYEQYF.

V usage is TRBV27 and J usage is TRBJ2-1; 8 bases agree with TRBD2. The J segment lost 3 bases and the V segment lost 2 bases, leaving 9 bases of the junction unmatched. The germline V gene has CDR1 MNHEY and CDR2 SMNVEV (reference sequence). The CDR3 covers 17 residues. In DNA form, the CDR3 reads TGTGCCAGCAGTTTAGTAGGCGGGGGGCGTAGCTACAATGAGCAGTTCTTC. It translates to CASSLVGGGRSYNEQFF.

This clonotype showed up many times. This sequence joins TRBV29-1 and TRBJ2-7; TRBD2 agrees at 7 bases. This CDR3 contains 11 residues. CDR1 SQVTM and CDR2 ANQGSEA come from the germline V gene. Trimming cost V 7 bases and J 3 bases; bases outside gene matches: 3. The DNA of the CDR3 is TGCAGCGCCCGGGAGGTCTACGAGCAGTACTTC. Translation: CSAREVYEQYF.

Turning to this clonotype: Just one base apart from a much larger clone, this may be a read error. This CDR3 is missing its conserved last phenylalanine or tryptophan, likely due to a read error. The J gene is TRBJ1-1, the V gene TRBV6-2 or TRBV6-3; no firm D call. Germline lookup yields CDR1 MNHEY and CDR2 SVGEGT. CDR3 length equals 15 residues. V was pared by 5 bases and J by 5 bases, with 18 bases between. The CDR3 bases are TGTGCCAGCAGTCAAATTGAGTCGGGGTCTACTGAAGCTTTCCTT. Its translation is CASSQIESGSTEAFL.

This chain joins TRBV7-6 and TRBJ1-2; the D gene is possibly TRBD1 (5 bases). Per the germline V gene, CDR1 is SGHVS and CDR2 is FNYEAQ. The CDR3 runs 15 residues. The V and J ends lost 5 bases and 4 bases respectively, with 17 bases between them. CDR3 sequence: CASSPSVAGGYGYTF. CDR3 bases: TGTGCCAGCAGCCCATCCGTGGCGGGGGGCTATGGCTACACCTTC. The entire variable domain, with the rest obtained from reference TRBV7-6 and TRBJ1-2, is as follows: GAGVSQSPRYKVTKRGQDVALRCDPISGHVSLYWYRQALGQGPEFLTYFNYEAQQDKSGLPNDRFSAERPEGSISTLTIQRTEQRDSAMYRCASSPSVAGGYGYTFGSGTRLTVV.

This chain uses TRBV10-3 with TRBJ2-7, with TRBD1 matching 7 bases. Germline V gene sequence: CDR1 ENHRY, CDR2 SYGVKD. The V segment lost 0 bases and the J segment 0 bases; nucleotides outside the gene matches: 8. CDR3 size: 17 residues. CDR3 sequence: CAISESTGQSSSYEQYF. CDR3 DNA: TGTGCCATCAGTGAGTCGACGGGACAGTCAAGCTCCTACGAGCAGTACTTC.

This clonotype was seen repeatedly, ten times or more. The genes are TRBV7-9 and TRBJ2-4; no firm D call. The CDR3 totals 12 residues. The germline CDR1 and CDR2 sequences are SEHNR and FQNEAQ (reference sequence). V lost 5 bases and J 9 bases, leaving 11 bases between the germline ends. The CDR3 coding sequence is TGTGCCAGCAGCGACTCTAAGGGCATTCAGTACTTC. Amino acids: CASSDSKGIQYF.

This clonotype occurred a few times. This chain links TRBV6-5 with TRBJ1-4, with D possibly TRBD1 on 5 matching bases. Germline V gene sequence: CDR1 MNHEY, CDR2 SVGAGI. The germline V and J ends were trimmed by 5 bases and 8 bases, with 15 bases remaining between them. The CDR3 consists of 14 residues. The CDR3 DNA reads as TGTGCCAGCAGTAAACAGGTTGGAGACGAAAAACTGTTTTTT. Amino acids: CASSKQVGDEKLFF.

CDR3 amino acids: CATEGPRGGYTF. DNA of the CDR3: TGCGCCACTGAAGGGCCGAGGGGAGGCTACACCTTC. J is TRBJ1-2 and V is TRBV5-1; possibly TRBD1 for D (5 bases). The V gene lost 9 bases and the J gene lost 8 bases, with 17 bases spanning the gap. Germline V gene data show CDR1 as SGHRS and CDR2 as YFSETQ. The CDR3 sequence is 12 residues long. Full variable domain (outside the CDR3, taken from reference TRBV5-1 and TRBJ1-2): KAGVTQTPRYLIKTRGQQVTLSCSPISGHRSVSWYQQTPGQGLQFLFEYFSETQRNKGNFPGRFSGRQFSNSRSEMNVSTLELGDSALYLCATEGPRGGYTFGSGTRLTVV.

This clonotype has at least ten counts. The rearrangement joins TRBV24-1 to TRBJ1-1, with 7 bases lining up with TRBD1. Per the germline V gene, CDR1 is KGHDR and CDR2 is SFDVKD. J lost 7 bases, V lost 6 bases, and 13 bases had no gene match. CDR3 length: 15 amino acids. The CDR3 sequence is CATSRGQGGQNEAFF. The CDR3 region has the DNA TGTGCCACCAGTAGGGGCCAGGGGGGGCAGAATGAAGCTTTCTTT.

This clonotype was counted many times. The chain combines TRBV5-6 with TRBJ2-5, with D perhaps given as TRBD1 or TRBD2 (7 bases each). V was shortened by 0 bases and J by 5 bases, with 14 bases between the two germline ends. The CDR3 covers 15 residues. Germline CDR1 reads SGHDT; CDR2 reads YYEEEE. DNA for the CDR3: TGTGCCAGCAGCTTGGCCCCCAGGGGGGGGGAGACCCAGTACTTC. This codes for CASSLAPRGGETQYF. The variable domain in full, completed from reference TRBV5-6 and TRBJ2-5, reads DAGVTQSPTHLIKTRGQQVTLRCSPKSGHDTVSWYQQALGQGPQFIFQYYEEEERQRGNFPDRFSGHQFPNYSSELNVNALLLGDSALYLCASSLAPRGGETQYFGPGTRLLVL.

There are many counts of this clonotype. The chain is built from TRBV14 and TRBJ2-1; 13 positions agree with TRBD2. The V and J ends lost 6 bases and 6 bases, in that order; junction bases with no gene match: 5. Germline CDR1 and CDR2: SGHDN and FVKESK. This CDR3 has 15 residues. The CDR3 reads CASSLLAGGLNEQFF. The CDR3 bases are TGTGCCAGCAGTCTACTAGCGGGGGGGCTCAATGAGCAGTTCTTC.

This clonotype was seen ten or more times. The CDR3 DNA is TGTGCCATCAGTGAGTCTAGCGGGAATGAGCAGTTCTTC. The encoded protein is CAISESSGNEQFF. The chain carries TRBV10-3 and TRBJ2-1; 7 bases agree with TRBD2. The CDR3 length is 13 residues. CDR1 ENHRY and CDR2 SYGVKD come from the germline V gene. V gave up 0 bases and J gave up 7 bases; unmatched junction bases: 0.

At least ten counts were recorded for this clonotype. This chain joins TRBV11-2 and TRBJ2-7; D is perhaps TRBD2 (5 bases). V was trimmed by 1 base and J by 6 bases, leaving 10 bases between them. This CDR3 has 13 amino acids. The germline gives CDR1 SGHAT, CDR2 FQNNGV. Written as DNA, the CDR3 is TGTGCCAGCAGCTTAGGATCGGGGAGCGAGCAGTACTTC. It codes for CASSLGSGSEQYF.